One sample yielded the 4 T cell receptor beta chains listed below, sequenced in a study of OX40 agonist ivuxolimab in advanced cancers. TCRdb's table, derived via immunoSEQ multiplex PCR, lists solely in-frame clones and lacks some. The sample has some 18,000 clones; 80% to 90% are singletons. The sequenced sample was CD4+ or CD8+ T cells sorted from blood, obtained in a trial of the OX40 agonist ivuxolimab. Source of these receptors: an adult with an advanced solid tumor such as melanoma, head and neck, liver or kidney cancer.

In its sample, this clone was seen a few times. The V gene is TRBV7-8, the J gene TRBJ2-1; possibly TRBD1 for D (5 bases). The CDR3 runs to 15 residues. In germline, CDR1 is SGHVS, CDR2 FQNEAQ. V lost 1 base and J lost 6, with 13 bases in between. DNA for the CDR3: TGTGCCAGCAGCTTAGAGGCTGGACAAACCAATGAGCAGTTCTTC. Its protein product is CASSLEAGQTNEQFF. The full variable domain, completed using reference TRBV7-8 and TRBJ2-1, is GAGVSQSPRYKVAKRGQDVALRCDPISGHVSLFWYQQALGQGPEFLTYFQNEAQLDKSGLPSDRFFAERPEGSVSTLKIQRTQQEDSAVYLCASSLEAGQTNEQFFGPGTRLTVL.

The V gene is TRBV30, the J gene TRBJ2-1, with D maybe TRBD2 (6 bases). The CDR3 is 16 amino acids. Germline loops: CDR1 GTSNPN, CDR2 SVGIG (reference sequence). Between the trimmed V and J ends, which lost 0 bases and 3 bases, there was a span of 15 bases. The CDR3: CAWSVETSPLYNEQFF. The CDR3 bases are TGTGCCTGGAGTGTAGAGACTAGTCCTCTCTACAATGAGCAGTTCTTC.

This clone is a singleton in its sample. This rearrangement joins TRBV9 to TRBJ2-3; D possibly uses TRBD1 or TRBD2 (5 bases each). The V and J ends lost 3 bases and 2 bases respectively, with 10 bases between them. The CDR3 totals 14 residues. The germline gives CDR1 SGDLS, CDR2 YYNGEE. CDR3 sequence (DNA): TGTGCCAGCAGCGCCGGGGACCACACAGATACGCAGTATTTT. This gives the protein CASSAGDHTDTQYF.

The rearrangement links TRBV9 to TRBJ2-1; TRBD2 matches at 12 bases. The CDR3 is made up of 16 amino acids. Unmatched junction bases numbered 5, after V lost 4 bases and J lost 3 bases. Germline CDR1 is SGDLS and CDR2 is YYNGEE. The CDR3 here is CASSSRTSGIYNEQFF. The DNA for the CDR3 is TGTGCCAGCAGCTCAAGGACTAGCGGGATCTACAATGAGCAGTTCTTC.